This is a list of T cell receptor beta chains from one sample in a study of blood T cell repertoires in COVID-19. The data were produced by immunoSEQ multiplex PCR, yet TCRdb's version contains in-frame clones alone and is incomplete. The sample lists 150,000 or so clones, roughly 82% occurring once. The sequencing input was peripheral blood. Source of these receptors: a woman in her seventies with acute or convalescent COVID-19. Each CDR3 is given with its conserved first and last residue. D genes are given only for firm matches. Part of the rows lack a size; the others show once, few, many or a class for expanded clones.

TRBJ2-7	.	.	TRBV7-2	TGTGCCAGCAGCTTAGACCCTCTAGCCTACGAGCAGTACTTC	CASSLDPLAYEQYF
TRBJ2-1	.	.	TRBV5-1	TGCGCCAGCAGCCGGGGACTGGAAGGGGAGCAGTTCTTC	CASSRGLEGEQFF
TRBJ2-3	once	.	TRBV5-1	TGCGCCAGCAGCTTGGTCAGGGCAGACACAGATACGCAGTATTTT	CASSLVRADTDTQYF
TRBJ2-3	.	.	TRBV7-2	TGTGCCAGCAGCGTCGGGACTTCTAGCACAGATACGCAGTATTTT	CASSVGTSSTDTQYF
TRBJ1-2	few	TRBD1	TRBV9	TGTGCCAGCAGCCCGCGGACAGGCTATAACTATGGCTACACCTTC	CASSPRTGYNYGYTF
TRBJ2-1	.	TRBD2	TRBV18	TGTGCCAGCTCACCGCCGGGACTAGCGGGGAGGAATGAGCAGTTCTTC	CASSPPGLAGRNEQFF
TRBJ1-2	.	TRBD1	TRBV6-6	TGTGCCAGCAGCGACAGGGATTGGGGCTATGGCTACACCTTC	CASSDRDWGYGYTF
TRBJ2-1	.	TRBD2	TRBV14	TGTGCCAGCAGCCAAGTGTCCAGCGGGGGCCGGTCCAATGAGCAGTTCTTC	CASSQVSSGGRSNEQFF
TRBJ1-1	few	TRBD1	TRBV29-1	TGCAGCGCCCCTTGGACAGGGGCCACCAACACTGAAGCTTTCTTT	CSAPWTGATNTEAFF
TRBJ2-7	.	.	TRBV7-8	TGTGCCAGCAGCTCGCCGGTCTGGGGGCTGTACGAGCAGTACTTC	CASSSPVWGLYEQYF
TRBJ1-2	.	.	TRBV15	TGTGCCACCAGCAGAGATCTAAACAGCCCCTATGGCTACACCTTC	CATSRDLNSPYGYTF
TRBJ2-1	.	TRBD1	TRBV2	TGTGCCAGCAGGGACAGGGATGAACGGTTCTTC	CASRDRDERFF
TRBJ1-2	.	.	TRBV4-2	TGTGCCAGCAGCTGGGGGAACAACAGGGTATATGGCTACACCTTC	CASSWGNNRVYGYTF
TRBJ2-2	once	.	TRBV6-5	TGTGCCAGCATCGCAGGCGGGGCCGGGGAGCTGTTTTTT	CASIAGGAGELFF
TRBJ1-2	once	.	TRBV6-5	TGTGCCAGCAGTACAGGGATCTCCACGGGCTACACCTTC	CASSTGISTGYTF
TRBJ1-1	.	.	TRBV5-1	TGCGCCAGCAGCTTTCAGACAGGTACCGAAGCTTTCTTT	CASSFQTGTEAFF
TRBJ1-1	.	.	TRBV2	TGTGCCGGCAGCGGGGTTGGGGGGACTGAAGCTTTCTTT	CAGSGVGGTEAFF
TRBJ2-2	.	TRBD2	TRBV9	TGTGCCCGCAGCGATCGCGGGGGCGGGGGGGAAACCTACACCGGGGAGCTGTTTTTT	CARSDRGGGGETYTGELFF